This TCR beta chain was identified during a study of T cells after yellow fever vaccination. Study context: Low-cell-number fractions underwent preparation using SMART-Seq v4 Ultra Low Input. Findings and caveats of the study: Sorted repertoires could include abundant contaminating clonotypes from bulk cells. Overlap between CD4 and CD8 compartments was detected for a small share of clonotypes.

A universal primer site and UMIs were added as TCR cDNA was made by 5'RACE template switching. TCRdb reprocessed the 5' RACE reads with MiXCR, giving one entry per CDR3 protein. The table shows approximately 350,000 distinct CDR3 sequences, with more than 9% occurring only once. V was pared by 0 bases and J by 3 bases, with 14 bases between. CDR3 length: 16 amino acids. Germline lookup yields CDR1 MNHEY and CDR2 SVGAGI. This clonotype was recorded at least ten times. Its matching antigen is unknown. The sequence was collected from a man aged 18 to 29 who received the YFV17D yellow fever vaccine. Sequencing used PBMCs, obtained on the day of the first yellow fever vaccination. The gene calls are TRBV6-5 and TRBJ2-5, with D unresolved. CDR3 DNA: TGTGCCAGCAGTTACTCAAGGCGGAAGGCTGAAGAGACCCAGTACTTC. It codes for CASSYSRRKAEETQYF.